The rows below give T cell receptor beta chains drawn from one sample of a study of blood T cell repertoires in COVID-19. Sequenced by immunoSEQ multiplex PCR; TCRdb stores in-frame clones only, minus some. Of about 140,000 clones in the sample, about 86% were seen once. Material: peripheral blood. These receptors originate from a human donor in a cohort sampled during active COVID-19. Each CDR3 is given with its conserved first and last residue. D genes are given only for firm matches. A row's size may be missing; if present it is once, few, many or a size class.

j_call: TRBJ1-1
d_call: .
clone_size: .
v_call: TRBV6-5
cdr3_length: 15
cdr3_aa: CASSSGEQREPRAFF
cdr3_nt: TGTGCCAGCAGTTCGGGCGAGCAGCGGGAGCCGAGAGCTTTCTTT

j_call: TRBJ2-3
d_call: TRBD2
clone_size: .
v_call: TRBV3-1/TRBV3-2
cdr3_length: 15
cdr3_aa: CASSQLAGGTDTQYF
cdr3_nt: TGTGCCAGCAGCCAACTAGCGGGGGGAACAGATACGCAGTATTTT

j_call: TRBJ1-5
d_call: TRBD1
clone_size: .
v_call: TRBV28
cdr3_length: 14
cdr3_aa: CASNRQGASQPQHF
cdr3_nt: TGTGCCAGCAATCGACAGGGGGCAAGTCAGCCCCAGCATTTT

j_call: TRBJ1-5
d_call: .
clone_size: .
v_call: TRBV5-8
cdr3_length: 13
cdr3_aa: CASSLDREFPQHF
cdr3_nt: TGTGCCAGCAGCTTGGACAGGGAATTCCCCCAGCATTTT

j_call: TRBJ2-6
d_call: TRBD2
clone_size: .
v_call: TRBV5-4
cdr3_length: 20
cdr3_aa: CASSQGLAGGRISGANVLTF
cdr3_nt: TGTGCCAGCAGCCAGGGACTAGCGGGGGGTCGTATCTCTGGGGCCAACGTCCTGACTTTC

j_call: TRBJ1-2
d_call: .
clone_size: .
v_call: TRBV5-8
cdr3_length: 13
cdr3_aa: CASSTPQGYGYTF
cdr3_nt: TGTGCCAGCAGCACTCCGCAGGGCTATGGCTACACCTTC

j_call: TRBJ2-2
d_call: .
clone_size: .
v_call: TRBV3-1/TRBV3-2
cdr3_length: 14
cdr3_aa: CASSLGQHTGELFF
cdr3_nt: TGTGCCAGCAGCCTCGGACAGCACACCGGGGAGCTGTTTTTT

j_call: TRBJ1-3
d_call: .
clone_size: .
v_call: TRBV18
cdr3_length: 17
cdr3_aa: CASSPPIGGSFGNTIYF
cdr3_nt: TGTGCCAGCTCACCACCGATAGGGGGTTCGTTCGGAAACACCATATATTTT

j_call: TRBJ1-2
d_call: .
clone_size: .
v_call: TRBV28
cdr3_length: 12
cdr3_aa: CASRGGAYGYTF
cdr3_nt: TGTGCCAGCAGGGGGGGGGCTTATGGCTACACCTTC

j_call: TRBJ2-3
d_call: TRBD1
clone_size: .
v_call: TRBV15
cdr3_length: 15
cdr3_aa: CATSREQGVVNTQYF
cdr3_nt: TGTGCCACCAGCAGAGAACAGGGGGTCGTGAATACGCAGTATTTT

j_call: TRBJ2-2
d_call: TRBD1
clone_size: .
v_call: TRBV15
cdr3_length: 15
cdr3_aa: CATSRDNRGTGELFF
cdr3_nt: TGTGCCACCAGCAGAGATAACAGGGGGACTGGGGAGCTGTTTTTT

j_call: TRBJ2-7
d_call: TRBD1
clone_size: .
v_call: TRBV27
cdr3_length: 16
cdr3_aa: CASSLFAGTGQYEQYF
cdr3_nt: TGTGCCAGCAGTTTATTCGCCGGGACAGGTCAGTACGAGCAGTACTTC

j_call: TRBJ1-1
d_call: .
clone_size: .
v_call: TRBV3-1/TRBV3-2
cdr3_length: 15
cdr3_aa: CASSQDGRVNTEAFF
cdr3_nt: TGTGCCAGCAGCCAAGATGGCAGGGTGAACACTGAAGCTTTCTTT

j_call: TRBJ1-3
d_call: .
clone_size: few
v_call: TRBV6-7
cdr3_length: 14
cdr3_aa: CASRPGRGNQTIYF
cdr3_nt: TGTGCCAGCAGGCCCGGCAGGGGAAATCAAACCATATATTTT

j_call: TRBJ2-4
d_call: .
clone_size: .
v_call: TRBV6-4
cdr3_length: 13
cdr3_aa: CASSDGGGGIQYF
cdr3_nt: TGTGCCAGCAGTGACGGGGGGGGCGGCATTCAGTACTTC

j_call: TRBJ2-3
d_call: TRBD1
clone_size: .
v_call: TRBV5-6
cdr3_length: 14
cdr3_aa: CASSTGQSTDTQYF
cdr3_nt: TGTGCCAGCAGCACGGGACAGAGCACAGATACGCAGTATTTT

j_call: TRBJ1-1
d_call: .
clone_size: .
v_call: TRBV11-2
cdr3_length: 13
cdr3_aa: CASSAQGWTEAFF
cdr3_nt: TGTGCCAGCAGCGCACAGGGATGGACTGAAGCTTTCTTT

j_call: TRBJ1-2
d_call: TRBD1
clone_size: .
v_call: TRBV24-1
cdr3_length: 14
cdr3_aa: CATSETGVVNGYTF
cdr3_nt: TGTGCCACCAGTGAAACAGGGGTCGTGAATGGCTACACCTTC

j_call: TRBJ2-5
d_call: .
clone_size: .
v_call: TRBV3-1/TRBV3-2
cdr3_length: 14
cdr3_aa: CASSQEGAGETQYF
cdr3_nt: TGTGCCAGCAGCCAAGAGGGGGCAGGGGAGACCCAGTACTTC

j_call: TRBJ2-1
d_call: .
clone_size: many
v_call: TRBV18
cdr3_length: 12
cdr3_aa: CASSPKGNEQFF
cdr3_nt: TGTGCCAGCTCACCAAAGGGGAATGAGCAGTTCTTC

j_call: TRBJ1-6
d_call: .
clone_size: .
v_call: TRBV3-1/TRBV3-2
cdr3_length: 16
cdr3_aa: CASSHLQGTGNSPLHF
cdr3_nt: TGTGCCAGCAGCCACTTGCAGGGGACGGGTAATTCACCCCTCCACTTT

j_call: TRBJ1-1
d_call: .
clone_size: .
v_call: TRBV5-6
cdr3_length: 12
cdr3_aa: CASSFRSAEAFF
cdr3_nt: TGTGCCAGCAGCTTCAGAAGCGCTGAAGCTTTCTTT

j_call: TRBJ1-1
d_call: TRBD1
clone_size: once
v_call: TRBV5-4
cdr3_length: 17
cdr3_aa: CASSPVGTGGLVAEAFF
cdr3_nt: TGTGCCAGCAGCCCCGTAGGGACAGGGGGATTAGTCGCTGAAGCTTTCTTT

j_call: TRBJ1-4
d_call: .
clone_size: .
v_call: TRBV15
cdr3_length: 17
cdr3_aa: CATSLRSGGATNEKLFF
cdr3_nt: TGTGCCACCTCATTACGGAGCGGGGGCGCAACTAATGAAAAACTGTTTTTT

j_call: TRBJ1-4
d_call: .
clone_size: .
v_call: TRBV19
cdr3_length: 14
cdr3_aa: CASSGRGGNEKLFF
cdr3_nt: TGTGCCAGTAGTGGCCGGGGAGGGAATGAAAAACTGTTTTTT

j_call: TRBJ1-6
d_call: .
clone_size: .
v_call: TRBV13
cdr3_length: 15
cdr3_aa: CASSLGSTPNSPLHF
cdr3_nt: TGTGCCAGCAGCTTAGGGTCTACTCCAAATTCACCCCTCCACTTT

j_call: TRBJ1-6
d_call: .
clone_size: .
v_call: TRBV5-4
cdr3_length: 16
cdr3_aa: CASSLVGGTNNSPLHF
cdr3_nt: TGTGCCAGCAGCTTGGTCGGTGGGACTAATAATTCACCCCTCCACTTT

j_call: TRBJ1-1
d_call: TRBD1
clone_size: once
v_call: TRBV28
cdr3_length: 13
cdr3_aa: CASRSGTVIKAFF
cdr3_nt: TGTGCCAGCAGGTCCGGGACAGTCATAAAAGCTTTCTTT

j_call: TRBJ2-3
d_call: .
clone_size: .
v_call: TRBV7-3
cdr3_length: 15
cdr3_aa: CASSLGGEYTDTQYF
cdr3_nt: TGTGCCAGCAGCTTAGGCGGGGAGTACACAGATACGCAGTATTTT

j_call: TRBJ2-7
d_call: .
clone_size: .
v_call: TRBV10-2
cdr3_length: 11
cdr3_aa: CASGRSYEQYF
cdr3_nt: TGCGCCAGCGGTAGGAGTTACGAGCAGTACTTC

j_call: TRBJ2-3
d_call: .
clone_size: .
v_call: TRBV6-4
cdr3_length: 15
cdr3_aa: CASSGGPRNTDTQYF
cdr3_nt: TGTGCCAGCAGCGGGGGACCTCGGAACACAGATACGCAGTATTTT

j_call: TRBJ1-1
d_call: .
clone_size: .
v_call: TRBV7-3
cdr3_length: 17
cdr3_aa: CASSLTGLDYGGTEAFF
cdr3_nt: TGTGCCAGCAGCTTAACGGGACTCGATTATGGGGGCACTGAAGCTTTCTTT

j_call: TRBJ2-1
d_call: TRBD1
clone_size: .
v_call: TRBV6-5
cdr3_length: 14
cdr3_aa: CASSRGQEYNEQFF
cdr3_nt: TGTGCCAGCAGTAGAGGACAGGAATACAATGAGCAGTTCTTC

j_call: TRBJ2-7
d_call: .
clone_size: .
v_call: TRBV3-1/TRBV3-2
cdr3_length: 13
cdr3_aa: CASSQDRGNEQYF
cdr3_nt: TGTGCCAGCAGCCAAGATCGGGGTAACGAGCAGTACTTC

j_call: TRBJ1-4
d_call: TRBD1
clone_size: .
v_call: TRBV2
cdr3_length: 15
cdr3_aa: CASRTNRGAGEKLFF
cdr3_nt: TGTGCCAGCAGAACAAACAGGGGCGCAGGTGAAAAACTGTTTTTT

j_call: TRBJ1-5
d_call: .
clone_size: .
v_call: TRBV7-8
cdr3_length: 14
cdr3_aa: CASSEGNPDQPQHF
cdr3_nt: TGTGCCAGCAGCGAGGGAAACCCGGATCAGCCCCAGCATTTT

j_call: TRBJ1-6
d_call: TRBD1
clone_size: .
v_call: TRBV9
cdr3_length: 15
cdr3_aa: CASSLLRDSNSPLHF
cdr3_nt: TGTGCCAGCAGCCTACTAAGGGACAGTAATTCACCCCTCCACTTT

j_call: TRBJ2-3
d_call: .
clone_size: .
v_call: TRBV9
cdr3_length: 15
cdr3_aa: CASSVGGLSTDTQYF
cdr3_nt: TGTGCCAGCAGCGTAGGGGGGCTTAGCACAGATACGCAGTATTTT

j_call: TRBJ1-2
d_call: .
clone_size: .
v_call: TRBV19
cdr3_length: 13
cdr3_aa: CASSEEGLRGYTF
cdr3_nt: TGTGCCAGTAGTGAGGAGGGGTTAAGAGGCTACACCTTC

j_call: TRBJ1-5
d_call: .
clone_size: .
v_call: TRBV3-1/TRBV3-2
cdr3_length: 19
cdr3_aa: CASSQVYGVTSRAMHPQHF
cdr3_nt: TGTGCCAGCAGCCAAGTCTACGGAGTCACCAGTCGCGCCATGCATCCCCAGCATTTT

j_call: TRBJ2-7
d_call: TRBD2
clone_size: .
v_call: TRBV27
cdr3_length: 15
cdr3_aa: CASSALGTNSYEQYF
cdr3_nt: TGTGCCAGCAGTGCGCTCGGGACTAATTCTTACGAGCAGTACTTC

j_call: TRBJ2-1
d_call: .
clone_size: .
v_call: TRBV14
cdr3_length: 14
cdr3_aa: CASSVGQYYNEQFF
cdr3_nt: TGTGCCAGCAGCGTCGGACAGTACTACAATGAGCAGTTCTTC

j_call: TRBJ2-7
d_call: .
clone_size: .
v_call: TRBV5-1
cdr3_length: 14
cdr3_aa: CASSSGGSAYEQYF
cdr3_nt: TGCGCCAGCAGCTCCGGAGGGAGTGCCTACGAGCAGTACTTC

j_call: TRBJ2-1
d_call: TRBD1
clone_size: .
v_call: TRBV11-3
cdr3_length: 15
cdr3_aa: CATSLGTGALNEQFF
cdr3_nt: TGTGCCACCTCTTTGGGGACAGGGGCCCTCAATGAGCAGTTCTTC

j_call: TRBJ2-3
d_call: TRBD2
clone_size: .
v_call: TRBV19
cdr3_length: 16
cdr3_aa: CASSETSGGAGDTQYF
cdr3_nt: TGTGCCAGTAGTGAGACTAGCGGGGGGGCAGGGGATACGCAGTATTTT

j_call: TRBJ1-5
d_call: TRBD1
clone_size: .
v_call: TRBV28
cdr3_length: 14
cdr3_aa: CASSRQGARQPQHF
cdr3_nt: TGTGCCAGCAGTCGACAGGGGGCTCGGCAGCCCCAGCATTTT

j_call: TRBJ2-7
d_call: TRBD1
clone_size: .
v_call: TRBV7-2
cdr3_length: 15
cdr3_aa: CASSTRQGVFYEQYF
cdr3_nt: TGTGCCAGCAGCACGCGACAGGGTGTCTTCTACGAGCAGTACTTC

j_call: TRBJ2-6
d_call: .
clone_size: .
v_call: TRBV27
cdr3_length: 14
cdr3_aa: CASSPDSGANVLTF
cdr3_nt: TGTGCCAGCAGTCCAGACTCTGGGGCCAACGTCCTGACTTTC

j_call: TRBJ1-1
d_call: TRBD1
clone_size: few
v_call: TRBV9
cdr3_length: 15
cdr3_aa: CASSPGTGPHTEAFF
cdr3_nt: TGTGCCAGCAGCCCTGGGACAGGGCCTCACACTGAAGCTTTCTTT

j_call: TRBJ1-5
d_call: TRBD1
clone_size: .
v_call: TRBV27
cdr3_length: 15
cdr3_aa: CASRLQGALGQPQHF
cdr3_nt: TGTGCCAGCAGACTACAGGGGGCTCTAGGTCAGCCCCAGCATTTT

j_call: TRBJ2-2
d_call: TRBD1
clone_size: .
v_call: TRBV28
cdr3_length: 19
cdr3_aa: CASSLLSFRGRLGDGELFF
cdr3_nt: TGTGCCAGCAGTTTACTATCTTTCAGGGGGCGTCTTGGGGACGGGGAGCTGTTTTTT

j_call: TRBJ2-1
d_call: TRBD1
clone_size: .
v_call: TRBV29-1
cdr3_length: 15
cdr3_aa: CSVGKGTGSYNEQFF
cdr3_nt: TGCAGCGTTGGAAAGGGGACAGGGTCTTACAATGAGCAGTTCTTC

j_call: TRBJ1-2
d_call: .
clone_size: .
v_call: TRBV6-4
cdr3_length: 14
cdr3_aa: CASSEEASIGGYTF
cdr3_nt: TGTGCCAGCAGTGAAGAAGCATCAATCGGGGGCTACACCTTC